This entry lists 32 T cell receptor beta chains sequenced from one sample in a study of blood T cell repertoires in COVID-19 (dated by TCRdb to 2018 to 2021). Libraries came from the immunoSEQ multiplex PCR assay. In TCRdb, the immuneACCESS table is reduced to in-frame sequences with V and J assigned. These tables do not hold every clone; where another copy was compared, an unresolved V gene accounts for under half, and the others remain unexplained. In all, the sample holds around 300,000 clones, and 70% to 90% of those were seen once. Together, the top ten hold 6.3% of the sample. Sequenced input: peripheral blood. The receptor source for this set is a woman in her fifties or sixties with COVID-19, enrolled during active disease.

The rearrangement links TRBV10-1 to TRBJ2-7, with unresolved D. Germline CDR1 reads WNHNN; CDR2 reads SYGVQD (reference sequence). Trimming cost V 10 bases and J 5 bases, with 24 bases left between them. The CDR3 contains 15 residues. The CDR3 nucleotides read TGCGCCAACCCCGTCGGCGGTCTGGGTCTGCACGAGCAGTACTTC. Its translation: CANPVGGLGLHEQYF.

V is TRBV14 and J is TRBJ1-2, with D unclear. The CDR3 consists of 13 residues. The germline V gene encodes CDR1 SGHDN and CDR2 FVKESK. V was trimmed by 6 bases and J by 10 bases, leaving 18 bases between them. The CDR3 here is CASSTMDGGVYTF. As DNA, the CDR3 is TGTGCCAGCAGTACTATGGACGGAGGAGTCTACACCTTC.

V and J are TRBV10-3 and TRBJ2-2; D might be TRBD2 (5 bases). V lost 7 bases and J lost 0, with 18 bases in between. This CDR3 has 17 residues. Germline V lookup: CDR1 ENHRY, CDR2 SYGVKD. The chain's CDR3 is CAIKEGNAASNTGELFF. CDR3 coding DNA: TGTGCCATCAAAGAGGGAAATGCCGCTTCGAACACCGGGGAGCTGTTTTTT.

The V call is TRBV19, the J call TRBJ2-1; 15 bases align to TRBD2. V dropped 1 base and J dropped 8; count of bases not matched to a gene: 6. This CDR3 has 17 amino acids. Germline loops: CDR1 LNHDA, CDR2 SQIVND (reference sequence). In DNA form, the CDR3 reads TGTGCCAGTAGTATAGGTCGGACTAGCGGGAGGGCCTATGAGCAGTTCTTC. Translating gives CASSIGRTSGRAYEQFF.

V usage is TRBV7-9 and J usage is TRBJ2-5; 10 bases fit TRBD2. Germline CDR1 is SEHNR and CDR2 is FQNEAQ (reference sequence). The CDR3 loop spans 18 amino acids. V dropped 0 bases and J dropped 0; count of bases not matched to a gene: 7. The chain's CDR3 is CASSLAVSSGGYQETQYF. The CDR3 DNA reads TGTGCCAGCAGCTTAGCCGTCAGTAGCGGGGGGTACCAAGAGACCCAGTACTTC.

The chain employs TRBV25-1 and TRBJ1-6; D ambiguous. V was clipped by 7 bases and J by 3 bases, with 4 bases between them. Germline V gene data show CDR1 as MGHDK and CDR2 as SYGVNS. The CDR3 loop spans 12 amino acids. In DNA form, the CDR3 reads TGTGCCAGCAACAACTATAATTCACCCCTCCACTTT. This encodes CASNNYNSPLHF. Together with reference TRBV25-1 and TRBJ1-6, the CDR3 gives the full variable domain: EADIYQTPRYLVIGTGKKITLECSQTMGHDKMYWYQQDPGMELHLIHYSYGVNSTEKGDLSSESTVSRIRTEHFPLTLESARPSHTSQYLCASNNYNSPLHFGNGTRLTVT.

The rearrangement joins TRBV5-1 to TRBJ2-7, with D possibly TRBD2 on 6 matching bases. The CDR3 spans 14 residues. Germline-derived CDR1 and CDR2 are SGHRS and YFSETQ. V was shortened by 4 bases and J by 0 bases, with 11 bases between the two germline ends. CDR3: CASSAGTHSYEQYF. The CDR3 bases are TGCGCCAGCAGCGCCGGGACTCACTCCTACGAGCAGTACTTC.

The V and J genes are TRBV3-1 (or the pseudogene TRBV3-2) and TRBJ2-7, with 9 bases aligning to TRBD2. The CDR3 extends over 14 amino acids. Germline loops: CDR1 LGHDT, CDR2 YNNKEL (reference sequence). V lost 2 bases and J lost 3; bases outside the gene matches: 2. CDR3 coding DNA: TGTGCCAGCAGCCAAAGAGCGGGGGGCTACGAGCAGTACTTC. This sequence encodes CASSQRAGGYEQYF.

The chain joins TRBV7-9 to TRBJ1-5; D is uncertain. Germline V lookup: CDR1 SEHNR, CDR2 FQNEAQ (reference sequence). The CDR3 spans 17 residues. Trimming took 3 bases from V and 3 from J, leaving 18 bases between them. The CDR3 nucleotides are TGTGCCAGCAGCTTTTGGGAGACTGGGCAGTCCAATCAGCCCCAGCATTTT. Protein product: CASSFWETGQSNQPQHF.

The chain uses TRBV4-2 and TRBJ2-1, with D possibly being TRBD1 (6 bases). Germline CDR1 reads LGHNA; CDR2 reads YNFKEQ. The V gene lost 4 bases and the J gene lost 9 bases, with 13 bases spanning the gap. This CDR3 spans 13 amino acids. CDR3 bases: TGTGCCAGCAGCCTACAGGGTTCGGGTGAGCAGTTCTTC. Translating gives CASSLQGSGEQFF.

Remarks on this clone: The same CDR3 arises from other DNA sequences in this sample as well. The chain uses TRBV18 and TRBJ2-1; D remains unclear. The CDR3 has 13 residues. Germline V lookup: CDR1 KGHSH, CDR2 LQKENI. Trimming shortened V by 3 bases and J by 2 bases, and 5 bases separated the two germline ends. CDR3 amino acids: CASSPSAYNEQFF. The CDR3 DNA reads TGTGCCAGCTCACCCTCGGCCTACAATGAGCAGTTCTTC.

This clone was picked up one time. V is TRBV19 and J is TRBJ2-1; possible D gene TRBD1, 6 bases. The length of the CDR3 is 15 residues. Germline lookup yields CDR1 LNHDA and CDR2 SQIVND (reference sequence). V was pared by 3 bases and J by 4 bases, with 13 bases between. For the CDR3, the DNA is TGTGCCAGTAGTATCCAGGGACAAGGTTACAATGAGCAGTTCTTC. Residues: CASSIQGQGYNEQFF.

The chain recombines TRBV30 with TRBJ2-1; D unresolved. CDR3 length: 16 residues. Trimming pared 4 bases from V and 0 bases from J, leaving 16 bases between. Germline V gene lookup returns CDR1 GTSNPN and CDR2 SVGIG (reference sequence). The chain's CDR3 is CAWTILSTLSYNEQFF. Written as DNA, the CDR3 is TGTGCCTGGACCATCCTAAGTACTCTCTCCTACAATGAGCAGTTCTTC.

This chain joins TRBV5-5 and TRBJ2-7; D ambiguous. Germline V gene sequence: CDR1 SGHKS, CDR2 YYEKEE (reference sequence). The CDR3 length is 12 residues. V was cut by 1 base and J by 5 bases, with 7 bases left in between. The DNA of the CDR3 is TGTGCCAGCAGCTTGACAGTTAACGAGCAGTACTTC. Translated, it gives CASSLTVNEQYF.

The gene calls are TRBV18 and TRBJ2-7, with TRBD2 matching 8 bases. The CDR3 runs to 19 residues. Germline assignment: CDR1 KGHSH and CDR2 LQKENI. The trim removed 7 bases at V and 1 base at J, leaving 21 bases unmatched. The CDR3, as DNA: TGTGCCAGCTTTACCCGGGGGCTAGCGGGCCAGAAACTATCCTACGAGCAGTACTTC. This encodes CASFTRGLAGQKLSYEQYF.

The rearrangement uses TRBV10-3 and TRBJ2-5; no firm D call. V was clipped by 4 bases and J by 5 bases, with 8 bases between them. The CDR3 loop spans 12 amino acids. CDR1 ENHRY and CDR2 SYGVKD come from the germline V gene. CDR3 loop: CAISGVEETQYF. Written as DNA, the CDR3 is TGTGCCATCAGTGGGGTGGAGGAGACCCAGTACTTC.

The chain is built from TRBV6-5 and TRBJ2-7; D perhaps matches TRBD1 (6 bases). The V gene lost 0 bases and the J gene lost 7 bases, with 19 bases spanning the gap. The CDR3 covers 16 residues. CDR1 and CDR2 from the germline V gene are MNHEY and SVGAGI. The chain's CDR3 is CASSYSFVGGAGEQYF. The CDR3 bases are TGTGCCAGCAGTTACTCCTTCGTAGGGGGAGCAGGGGAGCAGTACTTC.

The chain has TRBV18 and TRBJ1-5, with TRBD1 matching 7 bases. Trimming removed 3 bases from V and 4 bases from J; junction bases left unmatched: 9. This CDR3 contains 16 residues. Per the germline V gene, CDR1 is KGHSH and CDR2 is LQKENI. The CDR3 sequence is CASSPVTGHKNQPQHF. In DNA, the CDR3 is TGTGCCAGCTCACCGGTGACAGGGCACAAAAATCAGCCCCAGCATTTT.

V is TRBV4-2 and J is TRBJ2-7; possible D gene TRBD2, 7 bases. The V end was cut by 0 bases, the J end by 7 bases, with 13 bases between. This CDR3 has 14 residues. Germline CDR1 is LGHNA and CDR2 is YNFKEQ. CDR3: CASSQELGGREQYF. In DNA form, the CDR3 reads TGTGCCAGCAGCCAAGAACTCGGGGGGCGAGAGCAGTACTTC.

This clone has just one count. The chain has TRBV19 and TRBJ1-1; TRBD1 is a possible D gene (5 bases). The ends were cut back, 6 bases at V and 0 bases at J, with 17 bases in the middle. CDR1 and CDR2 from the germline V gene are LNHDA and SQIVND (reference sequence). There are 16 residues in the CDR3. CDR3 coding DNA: TGTGCCAGTAGAAACGGGGGATGGGGCGTGAACACTGAAGCTTTCTTT. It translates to CASRNGGWGVNTEAFF.

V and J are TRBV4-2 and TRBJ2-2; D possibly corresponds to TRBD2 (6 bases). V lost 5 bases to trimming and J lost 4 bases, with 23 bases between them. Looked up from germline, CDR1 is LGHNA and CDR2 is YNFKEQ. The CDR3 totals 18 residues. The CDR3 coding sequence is TGTGCCAGCAGCGCATTGGCAGGAGGGCCCTCGAGCACCGGGGAGCTGTTTTTT. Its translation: CASSALAGGPSSTGELFF.

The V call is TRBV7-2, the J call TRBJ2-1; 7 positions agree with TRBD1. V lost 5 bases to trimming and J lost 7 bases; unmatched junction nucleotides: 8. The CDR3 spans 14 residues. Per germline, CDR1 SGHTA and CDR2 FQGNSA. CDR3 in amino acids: CASSPSNRGNEQFF. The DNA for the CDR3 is TGTGCCAGCAGCCCATCAAACAGGGGAAATGAGCAGTTCTTC. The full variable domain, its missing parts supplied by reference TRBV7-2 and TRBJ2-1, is GAGVSQSPSNKVTEKGKDVELRCDPISGHTALYWYRQSLGQGLEFLIYFQGNSAPDKSGLPSDRFSAERTGGSVSTLTIQRTQQEDSAVYLCASSPSNRGNEQFFGPGTRLTVL.

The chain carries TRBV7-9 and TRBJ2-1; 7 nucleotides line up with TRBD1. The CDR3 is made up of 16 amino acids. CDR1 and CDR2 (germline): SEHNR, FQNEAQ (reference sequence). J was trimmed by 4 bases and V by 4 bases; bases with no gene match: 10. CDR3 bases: TGTGCCAGCAGCTCGAACCGGGACAGAGTTTACAATGAGCAGTTCTTC. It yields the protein CASSSNRDRVYNEQFF. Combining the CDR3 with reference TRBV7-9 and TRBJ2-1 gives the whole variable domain DTGVSQNPRHKITKRGQNVTFRCDPISEHNRLYWYRQTLGQGPEFLTYFQNEAQLEKSRLLSDRFSAERPKGSFSTLEIQRTEQGDSAMYLCASSSNRDRVYNEQFFGPGTRLTVL.

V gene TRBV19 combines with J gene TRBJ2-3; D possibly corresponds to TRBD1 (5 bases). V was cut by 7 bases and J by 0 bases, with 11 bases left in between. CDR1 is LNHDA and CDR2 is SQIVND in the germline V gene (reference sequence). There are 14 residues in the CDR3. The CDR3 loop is CASTQGLSTDTQYF. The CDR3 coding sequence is TGTGCCAGTACTCAGGGCTTGAGCACAGATACGCAGTATTTT. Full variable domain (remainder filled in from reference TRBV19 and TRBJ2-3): DGGITQSPKYLFRKEGQNVTLSCEQNLNHDAMYWYRQDPGQGLRLIYYSQIVNDFQKGDIAEGYSVSREKKESFPLTVTSAQKNPTAFYLCASTQGLSTDTQYFGPGTRLTVL.

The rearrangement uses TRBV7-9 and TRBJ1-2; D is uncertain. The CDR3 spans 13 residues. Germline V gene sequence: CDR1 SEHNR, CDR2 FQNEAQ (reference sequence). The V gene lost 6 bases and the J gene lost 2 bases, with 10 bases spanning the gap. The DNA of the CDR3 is TGTGCCAGCAGGGAGACGGAGAACTATGGCTACACCTTC. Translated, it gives CASRETENYGYTF.

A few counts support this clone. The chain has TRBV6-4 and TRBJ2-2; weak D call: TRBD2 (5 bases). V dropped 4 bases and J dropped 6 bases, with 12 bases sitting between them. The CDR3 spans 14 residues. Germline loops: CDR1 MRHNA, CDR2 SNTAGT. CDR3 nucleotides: TGTGCCAGCAGTGGGTCGGGCGGGCCCGGGGAGCTGTTTTTT. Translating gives CASSGSGGPGELFF.

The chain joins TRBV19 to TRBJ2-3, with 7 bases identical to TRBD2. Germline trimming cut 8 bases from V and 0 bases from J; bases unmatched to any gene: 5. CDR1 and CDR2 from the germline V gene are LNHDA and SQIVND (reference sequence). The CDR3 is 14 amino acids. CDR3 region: CASGSGISTDTQYF. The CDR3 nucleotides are TGTGCCAGTGGGAGCGGGATTAGCACAGATACGCAGTATTTT.

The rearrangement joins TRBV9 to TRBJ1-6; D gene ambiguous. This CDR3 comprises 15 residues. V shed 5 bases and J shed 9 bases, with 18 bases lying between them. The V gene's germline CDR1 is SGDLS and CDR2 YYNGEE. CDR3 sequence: CASSPSTRSASPLHF. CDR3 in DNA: TGTGCCAGCAGTCCCTCGACGCGGTCTGCTTCACCCCTCCACTTT. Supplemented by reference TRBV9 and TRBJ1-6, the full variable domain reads DSGVTQTPKHLITATGQRVTLRCSPRSGDLSVYWYQQSLDQGLQFLIQYYNGEERAKGNILERFSAQQFPDLHSELNLSSLELGDSALYFCASSPSTRSASPLHFGNGTRLTVT.

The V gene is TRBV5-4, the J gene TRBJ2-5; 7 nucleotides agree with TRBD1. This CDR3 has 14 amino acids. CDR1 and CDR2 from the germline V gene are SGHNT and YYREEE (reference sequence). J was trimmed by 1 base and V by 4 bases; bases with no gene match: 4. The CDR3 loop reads CASSTGTAQETQYF. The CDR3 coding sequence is TGTGCCAGCAGCACTGGGACAGCCCAAGAGACCCAGTACTTC.

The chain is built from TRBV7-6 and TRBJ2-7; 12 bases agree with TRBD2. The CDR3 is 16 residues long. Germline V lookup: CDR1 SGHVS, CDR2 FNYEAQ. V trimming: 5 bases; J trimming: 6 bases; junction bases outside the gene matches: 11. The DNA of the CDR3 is TGTGCCAGCAGCCCGCCGGGGACTAGCGGGTGGGGCGAGCAGTACTTC. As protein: CASSPPGTSGWGEQYF. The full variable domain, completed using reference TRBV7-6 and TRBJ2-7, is GAGVSQSPRYKVTKRGQDVALRCDPISGHVSLYWYRQALGQGPEFLTYFNYEAQQDKSGLPNDRFSAERPEGSISTLTIQRTEQRDSAMYRCASSPPGTSGWGEQYFGPGTRLTVT.

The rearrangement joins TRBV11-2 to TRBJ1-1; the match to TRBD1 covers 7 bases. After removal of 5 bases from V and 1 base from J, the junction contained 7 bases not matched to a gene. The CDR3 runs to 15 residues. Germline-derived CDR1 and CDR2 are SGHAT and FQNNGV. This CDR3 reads CASSRQGFTNTEAFF. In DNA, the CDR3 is TGTGCCAGCAGCCGACAGGGATTCACGAACACTGAAGCTTTCTTT.

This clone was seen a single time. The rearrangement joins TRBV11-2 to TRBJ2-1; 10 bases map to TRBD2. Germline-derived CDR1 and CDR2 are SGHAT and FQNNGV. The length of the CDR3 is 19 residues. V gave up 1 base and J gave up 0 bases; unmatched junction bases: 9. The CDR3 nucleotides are TGTGCCAGCAGCTTAGTCAGCGGGAGGGGGCCCAACTCCTACAATGAGCAGTTCTTC. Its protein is CASSLVSGRGPNSYNEQFF.